Presented here are 15 T cell receptor beta chains from one specimen sequenced in a study of T cells and Merkel cell carcinoma outcomes. The assay was immunoSEQ multiplex PCR, and TCRdb's table has in-frame clones only and misses some. Here the sample spans around 16,000 clones, around 81% being singletons. The sequencing input was tumor tissue from Merkel cell carcinoma. Receptor source: a human donor with Merkel cell carcinoma.

This chain connects TRBV28 to TRBJ1-6; 7 bases line up with TRBD1. This CDR3 has 15 residues. In germline, CDR1 is MDHEN, CDR2 SYDVKM. With 2 bases clipped from V and 9 bases from J, the junction kept 7 bases outside the gene matches. For the CDR3, the DNA is TGTGCCAGCAGTTTAGGGTCCAGGGGGTTTTCACCCCTCCACTTT. Its protein product is CASSLGSRGFSPLHF. Looking up the rest from reference TRBV28 and TRBJ1-6 gives the full variable domain: DVKVTQSSRYLVKRTGEKVFLECVQDMDHENMFWYRQDPGLGLRLIYFSYDVKMKEKGDIPEGYSVSREKKERFSLILESASTNQTSMYLCASSLGSRGFSPLHFGNGTRLTVT.

This sequence joins TRBV5-1 and TRBJ2-1; 13 nucleotides agree with TRBD2. The ends lost 5 bases at V and 0 bases at J; junction bases unmatched: 2. The CDR3 runs to 16 residues. The germline gives CDR1 SGHRS, CDR2 YFSETQ. The CDR3 reads CASSTSGGVSYNEQFF. The CDR3 region has the DNA TGCGCCAGCAGTACTAGCGGGGGGGTCTCCTACAATGAGCAGTTCTTC.

The chain carries TRBV6-1 and TRBJ2-7, with a tentative D call TRBD2 (6 bases). The V gene's germline CDR1 is MNHNS and CDR2 SASEGT. The CDR3 loop spans 14 amino acids. V dropped 5 bases and J dropped 2 bases, with 13 bases sitting between them. The CDR3 coding sequence is TGTGCCAGCAGTAGGGTGGAGGGAGCCTACGAGCAGTACTTC. Translating gives CASSRVEGAYEQYF.

A note on this clone: An end of the junction differs from the germline gene, which may be a read error. This rearrangement joins TRBV5-1 to TRBJ2-5; D uncertain. Per the germline V gene, CDR1 is SGHRS and CDR2 is YFSETQ. There are 14 residues in the CDR3. CDR3 region: CASSLEDPEETQYF. The CDR3 DNA reads TGCGCCAGCAGCTTGGAAGATCCGGAAGAAACCCAGTACTTC. Full variable domain (missing parts from reference TRBV5-1 and TRBJ2-5): KAGVTQTPRYLIKTRGQQVTLSCSPISGHRSVSWYQQTPGQGLQFLFEYFSETQRNKGNFPGRFSGRQFSNSRSEMNVSTLELGDSALYLCASSLEDPEETQYFGPGTRLLVL.

This clone is classed as large (0.1 to 1%). This chain uses TRBV13 with TRBJ2-5, with 11 nucleotides matching TRBD2. V dropped 5 bases and J dropped 4; count of bases not matched to a gene: 12. Germline loops: CDR1 PRHDT, CDR2 FYEKMQ (reference sequence). This CDR3 is 17 amino acids long. The DNA for the CDR3 is TGTGCCAGCAGCCTGGTGGGACTAGCGGCGGAGGGAGAGACCCAGTACTTC. Residues: CASSLVGLAAEGETQYF.

This clone was counted a few times. The chain carries TRBV18 and TRBJ2-5, with TRBD1 matching over 10 bases. Per the germline V gene, CDR1 is KGHSH and CDR2 is LQKENI. The CDR3 is made up of 14 amino acids. V was clipped by 3 bases and J by 5 bases; unmatched bases: 3. The chain's CDR3 is CASSPGTGVETQYF. The CDR3 DNA reads TGTGCCAGCTCACCCGGGACAGGGGTTGAGACCCAGTACTTC.

V is TRBV28 and J is TRBJ2-7; no firm D call. This CDR3 is built from 11 residues. Trimming removed 2 bases from V and 3 bases from J, with 2 bases in between. The germline CDR1 and CDR2 sequences are MDHEN and SYDVKM. In DNA form, the CDR3 reads TGTGCCAGCAGTTTACGCTACGAGCAGTACTTC. Residues: CASSLRYEQYF. The complete variable domain, with remaining parts taken from reference TRBV28 and TRBJ2-7, reads DVKVTQSSRYLVKRTGEKVFLECVQDMDHENMFWYRQDPGLGLRLIYFSYDVKMKEKGDIPEGYSVSREKKERFSLILESASTNQTSMYLCASSLRYEQYFGPGTRLTVT.

This chain joins TRBV29-1 and TRBJ2-6; unclear D gene. CDR1 is SQVTM, CDR2 ANQGSEA, per germline. Trimming stripped 6 bases from V and 0 bases from J, with 9 bases between. The CDR3 is 14 amino acids. For the CDR3, the DNA is TGCAGCGTAGGGAACCGCTCTGGGGCCAACGTCCTGACTTTC. This codes for CSVGNRSGANVLTF.

This clone was recorded a few times. The rearrangement links TRBV19 to TRBJ2-3; perhaps TRBD1 as D (5 bases). V gave up 7 bases and J gave up 4 bases, with 12 bases separating them. Germline V gene lookup returns CDR1 LNHDA and CDR2 SQIVND (reference sequence). The CDR3 has 13 amino acids. CDR3 bases: TGTGCCAGTACGCCTGGCAGGGCAGATACGCAGTATTTT. This translates into CASTPGRADTQYF.

The rearrangement joins TRBV7-3 to TRBJ2-2, with 9 positions matching TRBD1. The CDR3 covers 14 residues. Germline V CDR1 and CDR2: SGHTA, FQGTGA. Unmatched junction bases numbered 3, after V lost 5 bases and J lost 5 bases. Here the CDR3 DNA reads TGTGCCAGCAGCCCGGGGACAGGGACCGGGGAGCTGTTTTTT. Protein sequence: CASSPGTGTGELFF.

This chain joins TRBV30 and TRBJ1-1, with 9 bases that match TRBD1. CDR3 length: 14 residues. With V trimmed by 2 bases and J by 3 bases, 4 bases remained unmatched. Germline CDR1 is GTSNPN and CDR2 is SVGIG (reference sequence). The CDR3 loop reads CAWSIRDRDTEAFF. CDR3 nucleotides: TGTGCCTGGAGTATCCGGGACAGGGACACTGAAGCTTTCTTT.

The chain combines TRBV29-1 with TRBJ2-7; TRBD2 matches at 10 bases. From germline, CDR1 is SQVTM and CDR2 ANQGSEA. V was clipped by 7 bases and J by 4 bases; unmatched bases: 22. The CDR3 covers 18 residues. The CDR3 coding sequence is TGCAGCGCTGGACTTAGGAGCGGGAGGGCCGGAGTTCATTACGAGCAGTACTTC. It encodes CSAGLRSGRAGVHYEQYF.

This chain links TRBV6-5 with TRBJ2-3; 9 bases line up with TRBD2. V was clipped by 3 bases and J by 3 bases; unmatched bases: 4. CDR3 length: 15 amino acids. The germline CDR1 and CDR2 sequences are MNHEY and SVGAGI. The CDR3 sequence is CASSYGRGGTDTQYF. As DNA, the CDR3 is TGTGCCAGCAGTTATGGGCGGGGGGGGACAGATACGCAGTATTTT.

The chain combines TRBV29-1 with TRBJ2-2; 7 nucleotides align to TRBD1. The CDR3 is 14 amino acids. Germline V gene sequence: CDR1 SQVTM, CDR2 ANQGSEA. V was pared by 7 bases and J by 2 bases, with 7 bases of the junction left unmatched. Written as DNA, the CDR3 is TGCAGCGCCGTGGACAGGACTAACACCGGGGAGCTGTTTTTT. This gives the protein CSAVDRTNTGELFF.

This sequence joins TRBV27 and TRBJ1-2; possible D gene TRBD1, 6 bases. Looked up from germline, CDR1 is MNHEY and CDR2 is SMNVEV (reference sequence). Between the trimmed V and J ends, which lost 1 base and 4 bases, there was a span of 13 bases. The CDR3 runs to 15 residues. This chain's CDR3 is CASSLYPGGGYGYTF. The CDR3 DNA reads as TGTGCCAGCAGTTTATATCCGGGGGGCGGCTATGGCTACACCTTC.